This T cell receptor (beta chain) was recorded in a study of siplizumab effects on memory and regulatory T cells. Whole-study results and caveats: Few alloreactive clones mapped to unstimulated subsets. Significant reduction of alloreactive sequences traceable to unstimulated CD4+ memory cells was observed with siplizumab.

Sequencing used immunoSEQ multiplex PCR; TCRdb keeps in-frame clones, though not all of them. The sample yields approximately 9,500 clones, over 40% seen once. There are a few counts of this clone. The target antigen is unknown. The cells of the mixed lymphocyte reaction underwent a roughly 6-day coculture at 37°C. V lost 3 bases and J lost 0, with 9 bases in between. The CDR3 sequence is 15 residues long. Germline V gene sequence: CDR1 SSHAT, CDR2 FNYEAQ (reference sequence). The chain recombines TRBV7-7 with TRBJ1-3; no firm D call. The sample comprised CFSE-low (dividing) CD8+ T cells sorted from an allogeneic mixed lymphocyte reaction. This TCR came from a human donor in good health; the cells came from an allogeneic mixed lymphocyte reaction. CDR3 in amino acids: CASSLDSGSGNTIYF. The CDR3 DNA follows: TGTGCCAGCAGCTTGGACTCAGGCTCTGGAAACACCATATATTTT.